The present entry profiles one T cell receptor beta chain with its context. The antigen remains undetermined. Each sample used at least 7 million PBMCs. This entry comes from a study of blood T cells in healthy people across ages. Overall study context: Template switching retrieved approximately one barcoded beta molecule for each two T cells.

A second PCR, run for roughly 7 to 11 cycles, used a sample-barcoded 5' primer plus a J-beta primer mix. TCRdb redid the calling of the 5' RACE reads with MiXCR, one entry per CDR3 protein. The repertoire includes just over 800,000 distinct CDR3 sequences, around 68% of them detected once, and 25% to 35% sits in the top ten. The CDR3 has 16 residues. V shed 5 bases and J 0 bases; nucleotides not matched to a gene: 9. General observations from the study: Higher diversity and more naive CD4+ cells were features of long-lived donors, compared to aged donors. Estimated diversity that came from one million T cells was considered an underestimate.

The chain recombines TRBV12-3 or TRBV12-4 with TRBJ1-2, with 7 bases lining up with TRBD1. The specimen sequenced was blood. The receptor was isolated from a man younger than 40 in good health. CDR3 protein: CASSQTTGAPNYGYTF. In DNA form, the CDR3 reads TGTGCCAGCAGTCAGACCACAGGGGCCCCTAACTATGGCTACACCTTC.